This TCR beta chain derives from a study of control samples from healthy donors and cancer patients. Profiling relied on immunoSEQ multiplex PCR, and the TCRdb table lists in-frame clones only, not all of them. The sample comprises roughly 130,000 clones, around 94% of which are singletons, and approximately 15% rests with the top ten. J gave up 0 bases and V 4 bases, and 3 bases lay outside the gene matches. The V gene's germline CDR1 is ENHRY and CDR2 SYGVKD. The CDR3 covers 16 residues. The V gene is TRBV10-3, the J gene TRBJ2-6; TRBD1 agrees at 7 bases. The sample taken for sequencing was PBMCs. The origin of this receptor is a man aged 60 to 75 with colorectal cancer. CDR3: CAISAAGGSGANVLTF. The CDR3 DNA reads TGTGCCATCAGTGCAGCAGGGGGCTCTGGGGCCAACGTCCTGACTTTC.